The T cell receptor (beta chain) described here comes from a study of T-cell reconstitution after alpha-beta-depleted transplantation in children (dated by TCRdb to about 2016). Broadly, across the study: The study quantitatively tracked T-cell immune reconstitution after TCRalphabeta/CD19-depleted allogeneic hematopoietic cell transplantation in children using TCR repertoire profiling. Overall study outcomes, separate from this receptor: About two months after transplant, the apparently early recovery of alphabetaT-cell counts reportedly depended on just several hundred clones that had expanded rapidly and came from non-depleted graft cells. Over the following months the frequencies of hyperexpanded clones went down, and after one year T-cell counts and TCRbeta diversity were mostly credited to newly produced T cells. The high TCRbeta diversity at day 60 in some patients was ascribed to recipient T cells and intrathymic progenitors that had survived conditioning.

This clonotype was seen a few times. Its target antigen remains unknown. No base-level quality is on record; no much larger clone is a single base apart. Library preparation was by PCR. The reads were generated on an Illumina HiSeq 2500. Molecular barcoding was employed in the preparation of TCR libraries, with unique molecular identifiers being used to normalize TCRbeta repertoire quantification. TCRdb reworked the public reads: Q25 trimming with fastp, MiXCR clone assembly, productive beta chains retained. Rows are unified per CDR3 protein, each entry keeping the most common DNA and genes. The sample table lists nearly 350,000 distinct CDR3 sequences, roughly 15% of them with a count of one. The ten largest clones represent about 41% of the sample. What this sample's treatment or condition label stands for: allogeneic hematopoietic cell transplantation with graft depleted of TCRalphabeta T cells and CD19 B cells. The transplant recipients were children given TCRalphabeta/CD19-depleted allogeneic hematopoietic cell grafts.

The germline V gene specifies SGHRS as CDR1 and YFSETQ as CDR2. The germline V and J ends show losses of 0 bases and 4 bases respectively, and no gene match explains 5 bases of the junction. The CDR3 covers 15 residues, taking in both the cysteine and the phenylalanine. The sequence is cut down to CDR3 DNA, 45 bases in frame from base 1. Material: PBMCs, mostly from graft donor cells, obtained 360 days after TCRalphabeta/CD19-depleted stem cell transplant. This clonotype was obtained from a male patient between 2 and 15 years old who had a stem cell transplant for acute lymphoblastic leukemia, so the T cells may come from the graft donor. The rearranged segments are TRBV5-1 and TRBJ2-3, with TRBD1 matching 7 junction bases. At the DNA level, the sequence is TGCGCCAGCAGCTTGGGACAGGGAGTCTCAGATACGCAGTATTTT. This sequence encodes CASSLGQGVSDTQYF.